This TCR beta chain was sequenced in a study of human T cells and chemical hapten exposure (dated by TCRdb to about 2021). Looking at the study overall: For sensitization, 2% DPC in acetone was applied to a roughly 2 cm by roughly 2 cm area of upper inner arm skin. Throughout the approximately 26-week study period, patients were also given weekly therapeutic DPC doses on the scalp. Patch tests used Finn chambers with 0.01% DPC on the upper back, scored after 6 days by International Contact Dermatitis Research Group standards. Most of the patients in the cohort were female, and the cohort covered alopecia areata with under or over 50% scalp involvement, alopecia totalis and alopecia universalis. Libraries were combined into a pool for sequencing, and differences in TCR yield between samples came mainly from small differences in library volumes within the pool. In alopecia patients, the study followed how the peripheral blood TCR repertoire changed in vivo over primary and secondary sensitization to diphenylcyclopropenone (DPC), a hapten. Patient blood was sampled pre-sensitization (week 0) and at 2, 6 and about 24 weeks after DPC sensitization. For TCR sequencing, blood came from over 25 alopecia patients at anywhere from one to four time points (pre-sensitization, 2, 6 and 24 weeks).

The time point label, read with the paper, signifies: patch test 1, 2 weeks after DPC sensitization. This specimen's treatment or condition label, interpreted: therapeutic diphenylcyclopropenone sensitization with weekly scalp DPC. At every patch-test visit, the blood draw took place before the patch test was put on. Eligible patients were aged 18 to 70, diagnosed with alopecia, deemed suitable for DPC therapy, and excluded if pregnant. Total RNA was isolated from unfractionated whole blood collected in Tempus Blood RNA tubes. This clonotype was seen ten or more times. It has no known antigen specificity. The record has no base qualities; no much larger clone is one base away. Broader findings and caveats from the paper: The number of PT1 expanded TCRs positively correlated with patch test score, significant at thresholds 8, 16 and 32 but not 4. After repeated subsampling, changes were observed in the strength of the expansion versus patch-test correlation and in the threshold at which the correlation became significant. DPC sensitization did not change the number of TCRs with a frequency above 1 in 1000, and there was no evidence of changes in global repertoire structure. Because every patient had alopecia, a presumed autoimmune disease, the patients' immune response might differ from that of healthy individuals. Compared with pre-sensitization or healthy control sets, expanded TCRs formed significantly more large CDR3 similarity clusters, which is consistent with antigen-driven responses.

From cysteine to phenylalanine, the CDR3 is 15 amino acids long. Only the CDR3 region is kept as DNA, spanning 45 bases read in frame from base 1. The CDR1 and CDR2 encoded by the germline V gene are SGDLS and YYNGEE. V and J are truncated by 0 bases and 2 bases respectively, leaving an intervening sequence of 9 bases. Library preparation used RACE. Sequenced using a NextSeq 500. During library preparation, unique molecular identifiers were attached to individual cDNA molecules so that TCRs could be counted in a quantitative, reproducible way. Both TCR alpha and TCR beta chains were sequenced from each blood RNA sample. Processing in the source paper ran as follows. The median number of TCRs per sample was over 95,000, ranging from about 20,000 to 750,000. The Decombinator software suite was used to annotate the V, J and CDR3 of the TCR reads. For PS versus PT1 abundance plots, all samples were subsampled to the same number of TCRs (28,000). TCRs were defined as expanded if absent before sensitization and observed at least eight times at the 2-week time point. TCRdb trimmed public reads at Q25 via fastp, called clones via MiXCR and kept in-frame beta chains. CDR3 protein duplicates are merged, each entry listing the most common genes and DNA. V and J calls and clone size were set by TCRdb, not the authors. Present in this sample are 180,000 or so distinct CDR3 sequences, more than 12% of which were seen just once. In total, the top ten clones hold about 1.7% of the sample.

This clonotype was obtained from a woman in her thirties with alopecia areata. Some clones in this sample may be carry-over from other donors' samples. Recombination connected TRBV9 to TRBJ1-3; the D segment could be TRBD1, given 6 matching bases. The specimen was whole blood, collected in connection with sensitization to the hapten diphenylcyclopropenone (DPC). The bases read TGTGCCAGCAGCGTAGAACAGGGACCTGGAAACACCATATATTTT. Its protein product is CASSVEQGPGNTIYF. With the portions outside the CDR3 filled from the reference TRBV9 and TRBJ1-3 genes, the complete variable region becomes DSGVTQTPKHLITATGQRVTLRCSPRSGDLSVYWYQQSLDQGLQFLIQYYNGEERAKGNILERFSAQQFPDLHSELNLSSLELGDSALYFCASSVEQGPGNTIYFGEGSWLTVV.